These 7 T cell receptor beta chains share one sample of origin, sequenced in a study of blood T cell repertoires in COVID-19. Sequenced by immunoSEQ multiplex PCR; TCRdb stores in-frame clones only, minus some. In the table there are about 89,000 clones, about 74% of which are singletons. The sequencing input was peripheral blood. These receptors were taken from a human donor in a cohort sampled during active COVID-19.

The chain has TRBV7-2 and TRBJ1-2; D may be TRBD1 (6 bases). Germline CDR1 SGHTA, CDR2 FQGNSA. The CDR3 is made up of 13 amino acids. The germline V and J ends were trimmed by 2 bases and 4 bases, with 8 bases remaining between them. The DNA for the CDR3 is TGTGCCAGCAGCTTAATACAGGGCTATGGCTACACCTTC. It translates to CASSLIQGYGYTF. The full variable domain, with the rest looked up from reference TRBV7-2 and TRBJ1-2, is GAGVSQSPSNKVTEKGKDVELRCDPISGHTALYWYRQSLGQGLEFLIYFQGNSAPDKSGLPSDRFSAERTGGSVSTLTIQRTQQEDSAVYLCASSLIQGYGYTFGSGTRLTVV.

CDR3 DNA: TGTGCCAGCAGCACGACAGGGGGGGAAATTTGGGAAAAACTGTTTTTT. It is translated as CASSTTGGEIWEKLFF. The chain has TRBV28 and TRBJ1-4; 9 nucleotides match TRBD1. The CDR3 is 16 amino acids. V trimming: 6 bases; J trimming: 8 bases; junction bases outside the gene matches: 13. From germline, CDR1 is MDHEN and CDR2 SYDVKM.

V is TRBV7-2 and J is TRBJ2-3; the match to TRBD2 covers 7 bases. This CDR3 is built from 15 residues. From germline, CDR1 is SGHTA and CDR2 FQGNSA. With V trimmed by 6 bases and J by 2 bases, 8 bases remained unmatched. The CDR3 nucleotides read TGTGCCAGCAGTTTGGGCGGGAGCCTCACAGATACGCAGTATTTT. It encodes CASSLGGSLTDTQYF.

The CDR3 DNA is TGTGCCAGTAGCAGAGGTATCCAAATGTACGAGCAGTACTTC. Its translation is CASSRGIQMYEQYF. The chain carries TRBV19 and TRBJ2-7, with no clear D. The length of the CDR3 is 14 residues. Germline V lookup: CDR1 LNHDA, CDR2 SQIVND (reference sequence). Trimming took 6 bases from V and 4 from J, leaving 16 bases between them.

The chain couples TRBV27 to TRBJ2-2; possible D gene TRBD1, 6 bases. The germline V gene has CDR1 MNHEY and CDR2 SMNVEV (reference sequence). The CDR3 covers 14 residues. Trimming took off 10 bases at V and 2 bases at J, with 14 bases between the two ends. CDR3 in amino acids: CATQRGRNTGELFF. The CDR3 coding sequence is TGTGCCACCCAGAGGGGGAGAAACACCGGGGAGCTGTTTTTT.

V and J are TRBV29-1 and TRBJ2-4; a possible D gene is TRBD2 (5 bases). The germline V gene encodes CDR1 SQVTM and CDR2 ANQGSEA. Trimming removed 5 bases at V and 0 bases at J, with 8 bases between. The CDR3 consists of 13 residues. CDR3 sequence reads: CSVPGLAKNIQYF. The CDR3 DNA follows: TGCAGCGTTCCCGGACTAGCCAAAAACATTCAGTACTTC. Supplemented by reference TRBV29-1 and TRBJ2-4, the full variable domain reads SAVISQKPSRDICQRGTSLTIQCQVDSQVTMMFWYRQQPGQSLTLIATANQGSEATYESGFVIDKFPISRPNLTFSTLTVSNMSPEDSSIYLCSVPGLAKNIQYFGAGTRLSVL.

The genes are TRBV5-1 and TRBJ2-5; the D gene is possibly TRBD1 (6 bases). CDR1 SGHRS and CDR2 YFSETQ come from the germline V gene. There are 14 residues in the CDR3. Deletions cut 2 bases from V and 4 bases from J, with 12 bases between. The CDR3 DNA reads TGCGCCAGCAGCTTCGGGGACATGGGAGAGACCCAGTACTTC. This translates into CASSFGDMGETQYF.